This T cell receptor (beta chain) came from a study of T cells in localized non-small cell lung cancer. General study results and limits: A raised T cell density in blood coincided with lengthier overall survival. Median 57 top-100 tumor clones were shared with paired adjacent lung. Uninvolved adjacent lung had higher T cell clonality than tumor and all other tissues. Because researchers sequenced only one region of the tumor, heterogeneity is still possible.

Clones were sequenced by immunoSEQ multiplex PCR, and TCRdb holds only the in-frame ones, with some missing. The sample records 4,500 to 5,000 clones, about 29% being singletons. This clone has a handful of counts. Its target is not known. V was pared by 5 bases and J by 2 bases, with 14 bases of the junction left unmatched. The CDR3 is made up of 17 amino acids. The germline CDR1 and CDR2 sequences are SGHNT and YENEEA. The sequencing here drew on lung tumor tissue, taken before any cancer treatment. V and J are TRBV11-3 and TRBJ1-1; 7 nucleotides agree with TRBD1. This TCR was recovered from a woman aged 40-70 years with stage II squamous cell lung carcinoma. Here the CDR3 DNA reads TGTGCCAGCAGCGCTACAAGGGGGAACAGGGGTAACACTGAAGCTTTCTTT. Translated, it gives CASSATRGNRGNTEAFF. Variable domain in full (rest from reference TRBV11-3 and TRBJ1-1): EAGVVQSPRYKIIEKKQPVAFWCNPISGHNTLYWYLQNLGQGPELLIRYENEEAVDDSQLPKDRFSAERLKGVDSTLKIQPAELGDSAVYLCASSATRGNRGNTEAFFGQGTRLTVV.